The clone carrying this T cell receptor beta chain turned up a few times. Its antigen is unknown. The data derive from a study of vaccination effects on CD4 cells after COVID-19. Study-wide background: Post-vaccine draws lagged the second dose by a median of 72 days.

The CDR3 is 16 amino acids. From germline, CDR1 is SEHNR and CDR2 FQNEAQ (reference sequence). V trimming: 4 bases; J trimming: 1 base; junction bases outside the gene matches: 3. Before sequencing, viral peptide pools were used by the ViraFEST assay to expand antigen-specific CD4+ T cells. After around 10 days in culture, the CD4+ T cells were isolated. The cohort was immunized with two doses of either the BNT162b2 or mRNA-1273 vaccine. Repertoires were generated with immunoSEQ multiplex PCR, while TCRdb's copy carries only in-frame clones and drops some. The data hold approximately 26,000 clones, with about 80% observed a single time.

This sequence was found in a human donor who received a COVID-19 vaccine. Some clones in this sample may be carry-over from other donors' samples. Sequencing was performed on CD4+ T cells from PBMCs cultured with SARS-CoV-2 spike peptides, taken after COVID-19 vaccination. This chain joins TRBV7-9 and TRBJ2-6, with 8 positions matching TRBD1. The DNA for the CDR3 is TGTGCCAGCAGCTCGGACAGGGTTTCTGGGGCCAACGTCCTGACTTTC. It translates to CASSSDRVSGANVLTF. The full variable domain, in which reference TRBV7-9 and TRBJ2-6 provide the parts outside the CDR3, is DTGVSQNPRHKITKRGQNVTFRCDPISEHNRLYWYRQTLGQGPEFLTYFQNEAQLEKSRLLSDRFSAERPKGSFSTLEIQRTEQGDSAMYLCASSSDRVSGANVLTFGAGSRLTVL.